This T cell receptor (beta chain) comes out of a study of identical twins. In TCRdb, the 5' RACE reads were re-called with MiXCR into one record per CDR3 protein. The sample holds roughly 1,500,000 distinct CDR3 sequences, 25% to 35% seen once. Germline loops: CDR1 MNHEY, CDR2 SMNVEV (reference sequence). V trimming: 6 bases; J trimming: 4 bases; junction bases outside the gene matches: 4. The CDR3 has 13 amino acids. Healthy Caucasians supplied all donations. V gene TRBV27 combines with J gene TRBJ1-2; TRBD1 matches at 8 bases. The sequence came from a newborn girl in good health. Sequences were obtained from cord blood. CDR3: CASRRQGSYGYTF. In DNA, the CDR3 is TGTGCCAGCAGGCGACAGGGGAGCTATGGCTACACCTTC.